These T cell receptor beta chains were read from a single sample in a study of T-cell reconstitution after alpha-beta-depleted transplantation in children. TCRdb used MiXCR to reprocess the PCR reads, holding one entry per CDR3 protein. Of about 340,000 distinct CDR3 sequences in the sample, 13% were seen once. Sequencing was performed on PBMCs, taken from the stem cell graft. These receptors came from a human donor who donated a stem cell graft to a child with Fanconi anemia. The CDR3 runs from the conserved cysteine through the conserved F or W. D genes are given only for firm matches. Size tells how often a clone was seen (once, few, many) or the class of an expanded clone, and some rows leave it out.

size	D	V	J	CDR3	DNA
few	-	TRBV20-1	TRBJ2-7	CSARTGGGEQYF	TGCAGTGCTCGTACAGGGGGGGGAGAGCAGTACTTC
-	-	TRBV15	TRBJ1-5	CATSKDRVQPQHF	TGTGCCACCAGCAAAGACCGGGTTCAGCCCCAGCATTTT
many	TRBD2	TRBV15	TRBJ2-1	CATSRADSGGLDNEQFF	TGTGCCACCAGCAGAGCGGATAGCGGGGGACTCGACAATGAGCAGTTCTTC
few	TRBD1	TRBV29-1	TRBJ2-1	CSVTGTGYYEQFF	TGCAGCGTTACCGGGACAGGGTATTATGAGCAGTTCTTC
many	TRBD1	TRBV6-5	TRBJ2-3	CASSYGGTGGTDTQYF	TGTGCCAGCAGTTACGGTGGGACAGGGGGTACAGATACGCAGTATTTT
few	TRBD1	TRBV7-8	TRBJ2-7	CASGHSGGYYEQYF	TGTGCCAGCGGTCACTCAGGGGGCTACTACGAGCAGTACTTC
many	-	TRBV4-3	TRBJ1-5	CASSQDRGSWPQHF	TGCGCCAGCAGCCAAGACCGGGGGTCCTGGCCCCAGCATTTT
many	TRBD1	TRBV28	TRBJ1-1	CASSRTTGMNTEAFF	TGTGCCAGCAGCAGAACGACAGGGATGAACACTGAAGCTTTCTTT
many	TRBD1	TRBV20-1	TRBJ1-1	CSARDPGQGADTEAFF	TGCAGTGCTAGAGATCCCGGACAGGGGGCGGACACTGAAGCTTTCTTT
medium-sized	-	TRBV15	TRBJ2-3	CATSRGPGENTQYF	TGTGCCACCAGCAGAGGACCGGGCGAGAATACGCAGTATTTT
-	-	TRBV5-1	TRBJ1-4	CASSFPGGAEEKLFF	TGCGCCAGCAGCTTCCCGGGGGGGGCAGAAGAAAAACTGTTTTTT
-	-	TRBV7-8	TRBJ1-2	CASSSGGLTAFSTGYTF	TGTGCCAGCAGCTCCGGTGGGCTCACAGCGTTCTCTACTGGCTACACCTTC
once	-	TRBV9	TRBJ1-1	CASSVAGGGWDTEAFF	TGTGCCAGCAGCGTAGCGGGCGGGGGGTGGGACACTGAAGCTTTCTTT
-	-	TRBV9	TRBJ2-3	CASSVSVSATDTQYF	TGTGCCAGCAGCGTTTCCGTGTCGGCGACTGATACGCAGTATTTT
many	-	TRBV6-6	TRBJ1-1	CASSYGASAEAFF	TGTGCCAGCAGTTATGGCGCTAGCGCTGAAGCTTTCTTT
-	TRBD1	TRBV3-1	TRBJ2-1	CASSQKQGVSYNEQFF	TGTGCCAGCAGCCAAAAGCAGGGGGTCTCCTACAATGAGCAGTTCTTC
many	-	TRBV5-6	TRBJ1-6	CASSLLTDSPLHF	TGTGCCAGCAGCTTGTTGACTGATTCACCCCTCCACTTT
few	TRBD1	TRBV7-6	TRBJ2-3	CASSLAGTEDTQYF	TGTGCCAGCAGCTTAGCAGGGACAGAGGATACGCAGTATTTT
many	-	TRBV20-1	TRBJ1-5	CSAGGKGSQPQHF	TGCAGTGCTGGGGGTAAGGGGAGTCAGCCCCAGCATTTT
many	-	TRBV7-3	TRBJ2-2	CASSGGGDTGELFF	TGTGCCAGCAGCGGGGGCGGGGACACCGGGGAGCTGTTTTTT
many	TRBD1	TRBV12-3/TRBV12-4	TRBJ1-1	CASSLAGGSWTEAFF	TGTGCCAGCAGTTTGGCAGGGGGGAGTTGGACTGAAGCTTTCTTT
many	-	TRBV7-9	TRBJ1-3	CASSTTVLRSGNTIYF	TGTGCCAGCAGCACCACGGTCCTCCGCTCTGGAAACACCATATATTTT
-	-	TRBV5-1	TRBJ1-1	CASTFDRVASITEAFF	TGCGCCAGCACTTTCGACAGAGTAGCATCTATCACTGAAGCTTTCTTT
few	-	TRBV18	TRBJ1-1	CASSPESPLASRNTEAFF	TGTGCCAGCTCACCAGAGTCCCCCCTGGCCTCGAGGAACACTGAAGCTTTCTTT
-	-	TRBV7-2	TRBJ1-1	CASSLNRDRKAFF	TGTGCCAGCAGCTTAAACAGGGATAGAAAAGCTTTCTTT
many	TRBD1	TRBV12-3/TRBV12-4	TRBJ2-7	CASSSRGGSHEQYF	TGTGCCAGCAGTTCGAGAGGGGGCTCCCACGAGCAGTACTTC
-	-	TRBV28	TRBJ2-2	CASSLYGAATGELFF	TGTGCCAGCAGTTTATACGGGGCGGCCACCGGGGAGCTGTTTTTT
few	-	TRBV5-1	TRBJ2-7	CASSLSGQGNEQYF	TGCGCCAGCAGCTTAAGTGGGCAGGGGAACGAGCAGTACTTC
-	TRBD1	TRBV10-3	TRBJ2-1	CAISEGQGTGEQFF	TGTGCCATCAGTGAGGGACAGGGGACGGGTGAGCAGTTCTTC
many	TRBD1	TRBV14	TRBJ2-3	CASSQIPFGTESTDTQYF	TGTGCCAGCAGCCAAATCCCATTCGGGACAGAGAGCACAGATACGCAGTATTTT
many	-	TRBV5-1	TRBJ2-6	CASSWGTVSGANVLTF	TGCGCCAGCAGCTGGGGGACGGTCTCTGGGGCCAACGTCCTGACTTTC
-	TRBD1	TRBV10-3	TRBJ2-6	CAISDRDREITGANVLTF	TGTGCCATCAGTGACCGGGACAGGGAGATTACTGGGGCCAACGTCCTGACTTTC
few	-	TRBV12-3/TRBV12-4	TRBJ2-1	CASRGGESSYNEQFF	TGTGCCAGCAGGGGCGGGGAGAGCTCCTACAATGAGCAGTTCTTC
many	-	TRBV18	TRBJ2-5	CASSPRLGTEETQYF	TGTGCCAGCTCACCACGTCTCGGGACTGAAGAGACCCAGTACTTC
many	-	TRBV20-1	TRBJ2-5	CSVHLHQETQYF	TGCAGTGTTCACTTACACCAAGAGACCCAGTACTTC
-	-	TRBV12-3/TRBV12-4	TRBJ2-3	CASSLGQGLPDTQYF	TGTGCCAGCAGTTTAGGGCAGGGCCTCCCGGATACGCAGTATTTT
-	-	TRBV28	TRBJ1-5	CASSFQGGDSNQPQHF	TGTGCCAGCAGTTTCCAGGGCGGCGATAGCAATCAGCCCCAGCATTTT
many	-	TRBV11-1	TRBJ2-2	CASSLEKGWRTGELFF	TGTGCCAGCAGCTTAGAGAAGGGCTGGAGAACCGGGGAGCTGTTTTTT
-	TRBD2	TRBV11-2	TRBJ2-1	CASSLLVGGYNEQFF	TGTGCCAGCAGCTTACTTGTGGGAGGGTACAATGAGCAGTTCTTC
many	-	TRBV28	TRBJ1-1	CASSFSVDTEAFF	TGTGCCAGCAGTTTTAGTGTGGACACTGAAGCTTTCTTT
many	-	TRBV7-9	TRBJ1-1	CASSLYPQSRDTEAFF	TGTGCCAGCAGCCTCTACCCACAGAGCCGGGACACTGAAGCTTTCTTT
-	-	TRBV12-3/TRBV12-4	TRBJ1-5	CASNLGHSSQPQHF	TGTGCCAGCAACCTGGGACACTCGAGTCAGCCCCAGCATTTT
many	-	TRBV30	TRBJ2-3	CAWKTDITDTQYF	TGTGCCTGGAAGACGGATATCACAGATACGCAGTATTTT
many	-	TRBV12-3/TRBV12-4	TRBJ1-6	CASSLGGLSPLHF	TGTGCCAGCAGTTTGGGAGGGTTATCACCCCTCCACTTT
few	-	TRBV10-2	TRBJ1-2	CASSDGQGYGYTF	TGCGCCAGCAGTGATGGGCAGGGTTATGGCTACACCTTC
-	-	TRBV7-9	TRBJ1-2	CASSPGGRANGYTF	TGTGCCAGCAGCCCCGGGGGGAGGGCGAATGGCTACACCTTC
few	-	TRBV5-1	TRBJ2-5	CASSLAYQETQYF	TGCGCCAGCAGCTTGGCGTACCAAGAGACCCAGTACTTC